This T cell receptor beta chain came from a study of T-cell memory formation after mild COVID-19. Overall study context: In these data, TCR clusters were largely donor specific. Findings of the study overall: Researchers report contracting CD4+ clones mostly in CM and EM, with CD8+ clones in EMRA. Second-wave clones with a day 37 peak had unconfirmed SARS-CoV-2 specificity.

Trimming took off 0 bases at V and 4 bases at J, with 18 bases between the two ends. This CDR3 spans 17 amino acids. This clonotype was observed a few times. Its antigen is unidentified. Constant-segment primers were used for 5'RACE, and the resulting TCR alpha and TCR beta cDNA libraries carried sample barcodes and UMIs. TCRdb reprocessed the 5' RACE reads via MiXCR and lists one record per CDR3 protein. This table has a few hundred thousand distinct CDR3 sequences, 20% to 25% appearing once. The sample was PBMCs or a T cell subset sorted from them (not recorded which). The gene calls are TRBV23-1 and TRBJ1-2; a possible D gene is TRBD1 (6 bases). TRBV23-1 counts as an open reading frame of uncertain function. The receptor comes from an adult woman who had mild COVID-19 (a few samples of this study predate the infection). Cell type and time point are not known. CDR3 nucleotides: TGCGCCAGCAGTCAATCGCCGGGGACAAAGACTACCTATGGCTACACCTTC. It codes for CASSQSPGTKTTYGYTF.